The clone carrying this T cell receptor (beta chain) was counted many times. Its target is unknown. One entry per CDR3 protein, called by TCRdb with MiXCR from the 5' RACE reads. The data show roughly 250,000 distinct CDR3 sequences, over 9.5% seen once. The data belong to a study of CD8 T cells in ankylosing spondylitis. General study findings and limits: Disease-linked clones were found to be CD8+ and relatively rare in peripheral blood.

Sample: blood, either unsorted or a sorted T cell fraction (not recorded which). This TCR derives from a male donor with ankylosing spondylitis or in good health (not recorded which).

Here the CDR3 DNA reads TGTGCCATCGGGGAGGGGACTAATGAAAAACTGTTTTTT. The encoded protein is CAIGEGTNEKLFF. The chain uses TRBV10-3 and TRBJ1-4; maybe TRBD1 (5 bases). The CDR3 has 13 residues. Per the germline V gene, CDR1 is ENHRY and CDR2 is SYGVKD. V lost 8 bases and J lost 2, with 9 bases in between.